The 3 T cell receptor beta chains in this list originate from one sample, sequenced in a study of cytomegalovirus exposure and HLA in healthy donors. Primers: 60 Vbeta forward and 13 Jbeta reverse. Measured with immunoSEQ multiplex PCR; TCRdb has only the in-frame clones, and not every one. The top ten hold about 32% of the sample, which has about 55,000 clones, approximately 71% seen once. Material: PBMCs. Receptors originate from a man aged 40-55 years in good health and CMV-seropositive.

This chain links TRBV27 with TRBJ2-7; D is possibly TRBD1 (6 bases). CDR3 size: 14 residues. CDR1 MNHEY and CDR2 SMNVEV come from the germline V gene (reference sequence). Trimming took 6 bases from V and 3 from J, leaving 15 bases between them. CDR3 protein: CASSVIGQIYEQYF. The CDR3 nucleotides read TGTGCCAGCAGCGTTATAGGACAGATCTACGAGCAGTACTTC.

This chain connects TRBV6-1 to TRBJ1-2; tentative D call: TRBD1 (6 bases). Germline V gene data show CDR1 as MNHNS and CDR2 as SASEGT. The CDR3 contains 13 residues. Trimming left V 0 bases short and J 8 bases short, with 10 bases between. This CDR3 is CASSEAQGSGYTF. The DNA of the CDR3 is TGTGCCAGCAGTGAAGCACAGGGATCAGGCTACACCTTC.

This rearrangement joins TRBV5-5 to TRBJ1-2, with 7 bases matching TRBD1. CDR1 is SGHKS and CDR2 is YYEKEE in the germline V gene (reference sequence). The V segment lost 4 bases and the J segment 1 base; nucleotides outside the gene matches: 7. The CDR3 totals 15 residues. The CDR3 protein is CASSREQGFNYGYTF. The CDR3 nucleotides read TGTGCCAGCAGCCGGGAACAGGGGTTTAACTATGGCTACACCTTC.